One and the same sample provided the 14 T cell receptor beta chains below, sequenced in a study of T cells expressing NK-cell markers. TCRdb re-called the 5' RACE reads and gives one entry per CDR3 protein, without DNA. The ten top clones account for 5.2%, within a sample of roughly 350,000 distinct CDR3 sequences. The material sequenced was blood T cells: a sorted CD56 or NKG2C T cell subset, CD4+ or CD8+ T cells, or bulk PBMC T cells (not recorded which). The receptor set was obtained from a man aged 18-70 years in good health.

The CDR3 here is CAWSVRETQYF. The genes are TRBV30 and TRBJ2-5. The CDR3 has 11 residues. Germline V gene data show CDR1 as GTSNPN and CDR2 as SVGIG (reference sequence).

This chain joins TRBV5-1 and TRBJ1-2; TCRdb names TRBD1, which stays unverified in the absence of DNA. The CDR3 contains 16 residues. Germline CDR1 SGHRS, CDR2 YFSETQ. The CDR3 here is CASSLGTAIANYGYTF.

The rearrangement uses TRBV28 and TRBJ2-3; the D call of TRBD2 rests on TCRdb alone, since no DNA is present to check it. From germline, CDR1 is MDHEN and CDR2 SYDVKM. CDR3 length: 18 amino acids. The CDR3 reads CASSFGPLAGSSTDTQYF.

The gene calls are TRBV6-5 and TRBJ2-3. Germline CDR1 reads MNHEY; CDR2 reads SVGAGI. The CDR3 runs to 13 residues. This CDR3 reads CASSYSGISEQYF.

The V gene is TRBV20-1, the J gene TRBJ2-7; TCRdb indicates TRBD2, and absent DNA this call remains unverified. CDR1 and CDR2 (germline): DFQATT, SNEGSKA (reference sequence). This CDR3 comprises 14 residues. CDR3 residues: CSARRTSGAYGQYF.

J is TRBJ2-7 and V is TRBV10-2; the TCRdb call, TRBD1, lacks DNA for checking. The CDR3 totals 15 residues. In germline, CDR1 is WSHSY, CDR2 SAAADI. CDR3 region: CASSDSMTGTYEQYF.

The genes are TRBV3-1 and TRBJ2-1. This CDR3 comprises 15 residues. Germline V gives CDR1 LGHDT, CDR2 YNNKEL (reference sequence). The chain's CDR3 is CASRMDRGPYNEQFF.

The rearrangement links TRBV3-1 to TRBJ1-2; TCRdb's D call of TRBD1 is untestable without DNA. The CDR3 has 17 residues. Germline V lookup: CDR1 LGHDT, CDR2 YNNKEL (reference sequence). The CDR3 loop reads CASSPGTGGGVNYGYTF.

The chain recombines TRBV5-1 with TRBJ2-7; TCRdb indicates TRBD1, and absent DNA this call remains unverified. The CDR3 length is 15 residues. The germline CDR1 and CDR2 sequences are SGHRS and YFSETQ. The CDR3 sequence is CASSLGTADSYEQYF.

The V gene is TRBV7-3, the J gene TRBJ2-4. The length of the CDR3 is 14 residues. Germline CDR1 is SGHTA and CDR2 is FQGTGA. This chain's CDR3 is CASSLGQGINIQYF.

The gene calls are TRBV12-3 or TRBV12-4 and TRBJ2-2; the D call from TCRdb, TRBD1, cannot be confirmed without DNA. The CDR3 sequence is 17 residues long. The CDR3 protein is CASSLGVQGSNTGELFF.

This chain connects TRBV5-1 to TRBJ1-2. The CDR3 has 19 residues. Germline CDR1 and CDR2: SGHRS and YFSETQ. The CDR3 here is CASSLRGRSKAETNYGYTF.

This CDR3 reads CASSYLAGAYTQYF. V and J are TRBV6-5 and TRBJ2-3; with no DNA, the TCRdb D assignment of TRBD1 cannot be verified. The CDR3 contains 14 residues. Germline V gene data show CDR1 as MNHEY and CDR2 as SVGAGI.

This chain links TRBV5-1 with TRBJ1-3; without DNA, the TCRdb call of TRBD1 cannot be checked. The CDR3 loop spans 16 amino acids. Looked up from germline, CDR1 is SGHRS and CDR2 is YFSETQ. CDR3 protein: CASSPGWVAGGNTIYF.